Presented here are 24 T cell receptor beta chains from one specimen sequenced in a study of blood T cell repertoires in COVID-19. Some clones are missing from TCRdb's copy, which holds only in-frame ones; the method was immunoSEQ multiplex PCR. The sample carries tens of thousands of clones, 85% to 90% recorded once. Sequencing used peripheral blood. The receptors stem from a woman older than 75 with COVID-19, enrolled during active disease.

The sample holds a few counts of this clone. J is TRBJ1-1 and V is TRBV21-1. TRBV21-1 is a documented pseudogene. The CDR3 covers 16 residues. The CDR3 DNA reads as TGTGCCAGCAGCAAAGTCTCGCGGGGCAGGTTCACTGAAGCTTTCTTT. Amino acid sequence: CASSKVSRGRFTEAFF.

The V gene is TRBV7-2, the J gene TRBJ2-1; TRBD2 might be the D (6 bases). CDR3 size: 15 residues. The V and J ends lost 3 bases and 8 bases respectively, with 17 bases between them. Germline-derived CDR1 and CDR2 are SGHTA and FQGNSA. The CDR3 region has the DNA TGTGCCAGCAGCTTTATGGCGGGGATGAGGGATGAGCAGTTCTTC. As protein: CASSFMAGMRDEQFF. Drawing the rest from reference TRBV7-2 and TRBJ2-1, the complete variable domain is GAGVSQSPSNKVTEKGKDVELRCDPISGHTALYWYRQSLGQGLEFLIYFQGNSAPDKSGLPSDRFSAERTGGSVSTLTIQRTQQEDSAVYLCASSFMAGMRDEQFFGPGTRLTVL.

The chain has TRBV7-3 and TRBJ2-5, with a tentative D call TRBD1 (6 bases). CDR1 and CDR2 from the germline V gene are SGHTA and FQGTGA. The CDR3 length is 14 residues. The ends were cut back, 3 bases at V and 5 bases at J, with 13 bases in the middle. The CDR3 DNA reads as TGTGCCAGCAGCTTTACAGGGAATCGGGAGACCCAGTACTTC. This codes for CASSFTGNRETQYF.

The gene calls are TRBV6-5 and TRBJ2-5; 8 nucleotides line up with TRBD2. The V gene end was trimmed by 8 bases and the J gene end by 9 bases; junction bases not matched to a gene: 8. Germline CDR1 MNHEY, CDR2 SVGAGI. This CDR3 is 12 amino acids long. CDR3 residues: CASLSGRRAQYF. For the CDR3, the DNA is TGTGCCAGCCTAAGCGGGAGACGGGCCCAGTACTTC.

This chain links TRBV30 with TRBJ1-5; TRBD1 agrees at 9 bases. V lost 3 bases and J lost 5; bases outside the gene matches: 11. CDR3 size: 16 residues. Germline lookup yields CDR1 GTSNPN and CDR2 SVGIG (reference sequence). The CDR3 loop is CAWRPPRQGVDQPQHF. The CDR3 coding sequence is TGTGCCTGGAGGCCCCCCCGACAGGGGGTAGATCAGCCCCAGCATTTT.

The chain uses TRBV6-5 and TRBJ1-6; TRBD1 aligns across 9 bases. Germline V gene data show CDR1 as MNHEY and CDR2 as SVGAGI. V gave up 5 bases and J gave up 7 bases; unmatched junction bases: 6. This CDR3 is built from 15 residues. The CDR3 region has the DNA TGTGCCAGCAGTCTCGCCGGGACAGGGAATTCACCCCTCCACTTT. It specifies CASSLAGTGNSPLHF.

The gene calls are TRBV2 and TRBJ1-2; no clear D. Germline V gene data show CDR1 as SNHLY and CDR2 as FYNNEI. The V end was cut by 11 bases, the J end by 5 bases, with 18 bases between. The CDR3 spans 13 residues. This CDR3 is CAAHPGALYGYTF. CDR3 DNA sequence: TGTGCCGCTCATCCGGGAGCGCTATATGGCTACACCTTC.

This clone was seen just once. This sequence joins TRBV6-5 and TRBJ2-7; no definite D call. This CDR3 comprises 15 residues. Germline-derived CDR1 and CDR2 are MNHEY and SVGAGI. The V end was cut by 0 bases, the J end by 5 bases, with 14 bases between. DNA of the CDR3: TGTGCCAGCAGTTACTCCTGGAGTAGCAAGGACGAGCAGTACTTC. Its protein product is CASSYSWSSKDEQYF.

The chain recombines TRBV12-3 or TRBV12-4 with TRBJ2-3; D perhaps matches TRBD1 (6 bases). Trimming stripped 11 bases from V and 5 bases from J, with 14 bases between. The CDR3 is made up of 12 amino acids. DNA of the CDR3: TGTGCCGGAATAAGAGGGGGAGATACGCAGTATTTT. Its translation is CAGIRGGDTQYF.

V gene TRBV27 combines with J gene TRBJ1-1; no clear D gene. This CDR3 contains 12 residues. Germline assignment: CDR1 MNHEY and CDR2 SMNVEV (reference sequence). The ends were cut back, 2 bases at V and 1 base at J, with 2 bases in the middle. CDR3 sequence reads: CASSLRNTEAFF. For the CDR3, the DNA is TGTGCCAGCAGTTTACGGAACACTGAAGCTTTCTTT.

The chain uses TRBV5-1 and TRBJ1-3; D ambiguous. This CDR3 has 14 amino acids. Trimming left V 0 bases short and J 0 bases short, with 4 bases between. CDR1 is SGHRS and CDR2 is YFSETQ in the germline V gene. As DNA, the CDR3 is TGCGCCAGCAGCTTGGCAGGCTCTGGAAACACCATATATTTT. Translated: CASSLAGSGNTIYF.

CDR3 in DNA: TGCGCCAGCAGCCAAGTAGTTGCAGGGAACACTGAAGCTTTCTTT. Amino acids: CASSQVVAGNTEAFF. The J gene is TRBJ1-1, the V gene TRBV4-1; D uncertain. Between the trimmed V and J ends, which lost 1 base and 1 base, there was a span of 10 bases. Germline V gene sequence: CDR1 MGHRA, CDR2 YSYEKL. CDR3 length equals 15 residues.

The chain recombines TRBV27 with TRBJ2-1; TRBD2 aligns across 9 bases. The trim removed 5 bases at V and 7 bases at J, leaving 9 bases unmatched. Germline lookup yields CDR1 MNHEY and CDR2 SMNVEV (reference sequence). CDR3 size: 15 residues. CDR3 nucleotide sequence: TGTGCCAGCAGTGCCCCTAGCGGGATGCGGAATGAGCAGTTCTTC. This sequence encodes CASSAPSGMRNEQFF.

The rearrangement links TRBV5-1 to TRBJ2-3; 11 positions agree with TRBD2. CDR1 is SGHRS and CDR2 is YFSETQ in the germline V gene. V trimming: 5 bases; J trimming: 1 base; junction bases outside the gene matches: 0. The CDR3 is made up of 14 amino acids. CDR3 DNA sequence: TGCGCCAGCAGGACTAGCGGGGGCACAGATACGCAGTATTTT. Encoded protein: CASRTSGGTDTQYF.

The chain is built from TRBV7-9 and TRBJ2-5; maybe TRBD1 (5 bases). The V end was cut by 3 bases, the J end by 2 bases, with 10 bases between. The CDR3 contains 14 residues. The V gene's germline CDR1 is SEHNR and CDR2 FQNEAQ (reference sequence). The CDR3 here is CASSLWTKQETQYF. The CDR3 DNA is TGTGCCAGCAGCTTGTGGACAAAACAAGAGACCCAGTACTTC.

This clone was seen just once. The chain combines TRBV18 with TRBJ2-5, with 13 bases lining up with TRBD2. CDR1 is KGHSH, CDR2 LQKENI, per germline. The length of the CDR3 is 16 residues. J gave up 1 base and V 6 bases, and 5 bases lay outside the gene matches. The CDR3 DNA is TGTGCCAGCTCCCCCGGACTAGCGGGAGTCCAAGAGACCCAGTACTTC. This codes for CASSPGLAGVQETQYF.

The gene calls are TRBV19 and TRBJ1-1; D unclear. V gave up 4 bases and J gave up 4 bases, with 19 bases separating them. CDR3 length: 16 amino acids. Germline CDR1 is LNHDA and CDR2 is SQIVND (reference sequence). The CDR3 bases are TGTGCCAGTAGTACCTCCCTGAATCGGGTAGGCACTGAAGCTTTCTTT. This sequence encodes CASSTSLNRVGTEAFF.

This clone has a single count. This chain joins TRBV19 and TRBJ2-5; tentatively, D is TRBD2 (6 bases). Trimming shortened V by 2 bases and J by 1 base, and 8 bases separated the two germline ends. Germline V gene data show CDR1 as LNHDA and CDR2 as SQIVND (reference sequence). This CDR3 is 14 amino acids long. The CDR3 reads CASSILGGQETQYF. In DNA, the CDR3 is TGTGCCAGTAGTATATTGGGGGGCCAAGAGACCCAGTACTTC.

The rearrangement joins TRBV7-3 to TRBJ1-6, with 7 nucleotides matching TRBD1. CDR3 length: 15 residues. Per the germline V gene, CDR1 is SGHTA and CDR2 is FQGTGA. With 5 bases clipped from V and 9 bases from J, the junction kept 10 bases outside the gene matches. In DNA form, the CDR3 reads TGTGCCAGCAGCCGAGATAGGGGGCCGGGTTCACCCCTCCACTTT. Amino acids: CASSRDRGPGSPLHF.

V usage is TRBV16 and J usage is TRBJ1-1; D is unresolved. The CDR3 runs to 14 residues. V lost 1 base, J lost 0 bases, and 6 bases lay in between. CDR1 is KGHSY and CDR2 is FQNENV in the germline V gene. The CDR3 protein is CASSQWQLNTEAFF. Written as DNA, the CDR3 is TGTGCCAGCAGCCAATGGCAGTTGAACACTGAAGCTTTCTTT.

The rearrangement uses TRBV18 and TRBJ1-6; D is possibly TRBD1 (6 bases). V gave up 6 bases and J gave up 4 bases, with 16 bases separating them. The CDR3 has 16 residues. Per the germline V gene, CDR1 is KGHSH and CDR2 is LQKENI. The CDR3 spells CASSERGSGYNSPLHF. The CDR3 region has the DNA TGTGCCAGCTCCGAGAGGGGGAGTGGTTATAATTCACCCCTCCACTTT.

This rearrangement joins TRBV3-1 (or the pseudogene TRBV3-2) to TRBJ1-1; D is ambiguous. Trimming removed 0 bases at V and 1 base at J, with 9 bases between. Germline lookup yields CDR1 LGHDT and CDR2 YNNKEL (reference sequence). This CDR3 has 15 amino acids. The CDR3 sequence: CASSQDQAKNTEAFF. In nucleotides, the CDR3 is TGTGCCAGCAGCCAAGATCAGGCCAAGAACACTGAAGCTTTCTTT.

The chain is built from TRBV12-3 or TRBV12-4 and TRBJ2-5, with 8 positions matching TRBD2. The CDR3 totals 13 residues. The junction had 8 bases not matched to a gene; V was cut back by 5 bases and J by 9 bases. As DNA, the CDR3 is TGTGCCAGCAGTCCCGGCGGGGGGATGGCCCAGTACTTC. Amino acids: CASSPGGGMAQYF.

The CDR3 bases are TGTGCCATCAGACCCCAGGGGGCAAGAACTGAAGCTTTCTTT. It encodes CAIRPQGARTEAFF. The chain combines TRBV10-3 with TRBJ1-1; 8 nucleotides line up with TRBD1. V was pared by 6 bases and J by 5 bases, with 8 bases of the junction left unmatched. Germline assignment: CDR1 ENHRY and CDR2 SYGVKD. The CDR3 loop spans 14 amino acids.